The rows below give T cell receptor beta chains drawn from one sample of a study of shared clonotypes between healthy human individuals. Sequencing was performed with immunoSEQ multiplex PCR; in TCRdb, only in-frame clones are kept and a portion is missing. The sample has about 2.1 million clones; approximately 92% are singletons. Source material: naive CD8+ T cells from PBMCs. These receptors came from a man between 18 and 35 years old in good health. Some clones in this sample may be carry-over from other donors' samples. Each CDR3 is given with its conserved first and last residue. D genes are given only for firm matches. Part of the rows lack a size; the others show once, few, many or a class for expanded clones.

d_call,cdr3_length,v_call,j_call,clone_size,cdr3_aa,cdr3_nt
-,13,TRBV10-3,TRBJ1-1,-,CASWTPEDAEAFF,TGTGCCAGCTGGACCCCCGAGGACGCTGAAGCTTTCTTT
-,13,TRBV4-3,TRBJ2-7,-,CASSQVRRDEQYF,TGCGCCAGCAGCCAAGTTAGGAGGGACGAGCAGTACTTC
TRBD1,16,TRBV5-1,TRBJ1-5,-,CASSLDPGQWNQPQHF,TGCGCCAGCAGCTTGGACCCGGGACAGTGGAATCAGCCCCAGCATTTT
TRBD1,14,TRBV15,TRBJ1-4,-,CATAGTGNNEKLFF,TGTGCCACCGCGGGGACAGGGAATAATGAAAAACTGTTTTTT
-,12,TRBV7-9,TRBJ1-1,-,CASRTDGTEAFF,TGTGCCAGCAGGACGGACGGAACTGAAGCTTTCTTT
TRBD1,16,TRBV5-6,TRBJ2-1,-,CASSPRQGSQYNEQFF,TGTGCCAGCAGCCCTAGACAGGGGTCGCAGTACAATGAGCAGTTCTTC
TRBD2,17,TRBV4-2,TRBJ2-1,once,CASSQGLAGVGYNEQFF,TGTGCCAGCAGCCAGGGACTAGCGGGAGTGGGGTACAATGAGCAGTTCTTC
TRBD2,15,TRBV19,TRBJ2-1,-,CASSPLAGGLNEQFF,TGTGCCAGTAGTCCACTAGCGGGAGGCCTCAATGAGCAGTTCTTC
-,16,TRBV5-1,TRBJ2-7,-,CASSLAAAGRPYEQYF,TGCGCCAGCAGCTTGGCGGCCGCGGGGCGCCCCTACGAGCAGTACTTC
-,15,TRBV11-2,TRBJ1-1,-,CASSSTRGVNTEAFF,TGTGCCAGCAGCTCCACCCGAGGGGTGAACACTGAAGCTTTCTTT
TRBD2,16,TRBV16,TRBJ2-1,-,CASSQFRSGRYNEQFF,TGTGCCAGCAGCCAATTCCGTAGCGGGAGGTACAATGAGCAGTTCTTC
-,14,TRBV7-9,TRBJ2-7,-,CASSFRDLSYEQYF,TGTGCCAGCAGCTTCCGGGACCTCTCCTACGAGCAGTACTTC
TRBD1,16,TRBV11-3,TRBJ2-2,-,CASSFRTGSRAGELFF,TGTGCCAGCAGCTTCAGGACAGGGAGCAGGGCCGGGGAGCTGTTTTTT
TRBD1,14,TRBV28,TRBJ2-7,once,CASLGGQGTYEQYF,TGTGCCAGCCTGGGGGGACAGGGGACCTACGAGCAGTACTTC
-,15,TRBV4-1,TRBJ2-7,-,CASSQGPSVSYEQYF,TGCGCCAGCAGCCAAGGGCCTAGCGTCTCCTACGAGCAGTACTTC